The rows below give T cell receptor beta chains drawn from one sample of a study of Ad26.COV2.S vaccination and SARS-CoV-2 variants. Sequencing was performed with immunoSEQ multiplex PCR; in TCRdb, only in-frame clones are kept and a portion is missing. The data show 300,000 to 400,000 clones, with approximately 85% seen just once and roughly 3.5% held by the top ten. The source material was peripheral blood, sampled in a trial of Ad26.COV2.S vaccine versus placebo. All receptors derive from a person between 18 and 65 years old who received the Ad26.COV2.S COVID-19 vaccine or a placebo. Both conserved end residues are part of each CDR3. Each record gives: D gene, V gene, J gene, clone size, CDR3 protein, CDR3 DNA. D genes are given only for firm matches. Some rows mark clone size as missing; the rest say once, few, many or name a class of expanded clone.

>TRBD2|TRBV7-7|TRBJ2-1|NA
CASSYIAGASYNEQFF
TGTGCCAGCAGCTACATAGCGGGAGCCTCCTACAATGAGCAGTTCTTC
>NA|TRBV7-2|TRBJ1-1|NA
CASSLGWTPEAFF
TGTGCCAGCAGCTTAGGGTGGACACCTGAAGCTTTCTTT
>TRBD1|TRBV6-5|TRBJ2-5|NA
CASSSDRGDQETQYF
TGTGCCAGTTCCTCGGACAGGGGGGATCAAGAGACCCAGTACTTC
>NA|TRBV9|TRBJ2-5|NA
CASSPEGPGETQYF
TGTGCCAGCAGCCCGGAGGGGCCGGGGGAGACCCAGTACTTC
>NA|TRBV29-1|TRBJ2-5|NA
CSYSGSGGTQYF
TGCAGCTATAGCGGATCCGGGGGGACCCAGTACTTC
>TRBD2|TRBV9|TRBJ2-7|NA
CASSEGLVAGVANEQYF
TGTGCCAGCAGCGAGGGGCTGGTAGCGGGAGTCGCCAACGAGCAGTACTTC
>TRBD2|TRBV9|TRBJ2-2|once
CASSVGWGGRPGLAGGGKTGELFF
TGTGCCAGCAGCGTAGGCTGGGGAGGCCGACCGGGACTAGCGGGAGGTGGAAAGACCGGGGAGCTGTTTTTT
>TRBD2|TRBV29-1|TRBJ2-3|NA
CSVWTSGVTDTQYF
TGCAGCGTTTGGACTAGCGGGGTCACAGATACGCAGTATTTT
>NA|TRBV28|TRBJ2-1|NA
CASSLPPGTGATEQFF
TGTGCCAGCAGTTTACCCCCCGGGACGGGGGCTACTGAGCAGTTCTTC
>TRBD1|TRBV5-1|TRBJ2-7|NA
CASSLAPQGAVEQYF
TGCGCCAGCAGCTTGGCCCCCCAGGGGGCGGTCGAGCAGTACTTC
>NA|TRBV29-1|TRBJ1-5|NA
CSFPWGGMSVFQPQHF
TGCAGCTTCCCCTGGGGGGGCATGTCGGTATTTCAGCCCCAGCATTTT
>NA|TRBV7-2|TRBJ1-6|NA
CASSLGGGAPIHF
TGTGCCAGCAGCTTAGGAGGGGGAGCCCCTATCCACTTT
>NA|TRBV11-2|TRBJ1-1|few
CASSSRGRAEAFF
TGTGCCAGCAGCTCCAGGGGTAGGGCTGAAGCTTTCTTT
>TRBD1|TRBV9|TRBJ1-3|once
CASSVEGQWNTIYF
TGTGCCAGCAGCGTAGAGGGACAGTGGAACACCATATATTTT
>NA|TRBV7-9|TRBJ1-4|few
CASSSELGETNEKLFF
TGTGCCAGCAGCTCTGAATTAGGAGAAACTAATGAAAAACTGTTTTTT
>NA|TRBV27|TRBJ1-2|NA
CASSLQGSYDGYTF
TGTGCCAGCAGTTTACAGGGGAGTTACGATGGCTACACCTTC
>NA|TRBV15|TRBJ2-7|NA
CATSRGEELYEQYF
TGTGCCACCAGCAGAGGAGAAGAACTTTACGAGCAGTACTTC
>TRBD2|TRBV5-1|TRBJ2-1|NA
CASSLGLAGTPYNEQFF
TGCGCCAGCAGCCTCGGACTAGCGGGAACTCCATACAATGAGCAGTTCTTC
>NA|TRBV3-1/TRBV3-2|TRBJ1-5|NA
CASSQASNQPQHF
TGTGCCAGCAGCCAAGCTTCCAATCAGCCCCAGCATTTT
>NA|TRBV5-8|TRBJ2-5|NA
CASSLYGGAYIETQYF
TGTGCCAGCAGCTTGTATGGGGGCGCCTATATAGAGACCCAGTACTTC
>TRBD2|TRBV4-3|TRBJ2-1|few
CASSQGLLAGGPDEQFF
TGCGCCAGCAGCCAGGGCCTACTAGCGGGGGGGCCTGATGAGCAGTTCTTC
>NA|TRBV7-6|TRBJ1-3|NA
CASRATISGNTIYF
TGTGCCAGCAGGGCCACCATCTCTGGAAACACCATATATTTT
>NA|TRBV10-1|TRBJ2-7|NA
CASSAGPPGVYEQYF
TGCGCCAGCAGCGCGGGTCCCCCGGGAGTCTACGAGCAGTACTTC
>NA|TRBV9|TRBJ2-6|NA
CASSPLATSVGANVLTF
TGTGCCAGCAGCCCCCTCGCTACGAGTGTTGGGGCCAACGTCCTGACTTTC
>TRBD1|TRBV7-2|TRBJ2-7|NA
CASSPGTGGRYEQYF
TGTGCCAGCAGTCCAGGGACAGGGGGAAGGTACGAGCAGTACTTC
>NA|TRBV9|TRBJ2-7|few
CASSIGGEQYF
TGTGCCAGCAGCATAGGAGGCGAGCAGTACTTC
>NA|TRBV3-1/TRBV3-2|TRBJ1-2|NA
CASSQEGLLMRGYTF
TGTGCCAGCAGCCAAGAGGGCCTTTTAATGAGGGGCTACACCTTC
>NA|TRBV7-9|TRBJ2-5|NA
CASSLVGSQETQYF
TGTGCCAGCAGCTTAGTAGGGTCCCAAGAGACCCAGTACTTC
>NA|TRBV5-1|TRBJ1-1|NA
CASSAGTAHTEAFF
TGCGCCAGCAGCGCGGGGACGGCCCACACTGAAGCTTTCTTT
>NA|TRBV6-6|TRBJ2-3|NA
CASRLHHTDTQYF
TGTGCCAGCAGACTCCACCACACAGATACGCAGTATTTT
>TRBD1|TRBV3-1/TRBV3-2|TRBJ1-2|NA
CASSQPGQGVWNGYTF
TGTGCCAGCAGCCAACCGGGACAGGGGGTGTGGAATGGCTACACCTTC
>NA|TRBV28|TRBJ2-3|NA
CASSLLGLETDTQYF
TGTGCCAGCAGTTTACTTGGGTTGGAAACAGATACGCAGTATTTT
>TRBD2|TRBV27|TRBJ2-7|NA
CASRLAGGNEQYF
TGTGCCAGCCGACTAGCGGGAGGTAACGAGCAGTACTTC
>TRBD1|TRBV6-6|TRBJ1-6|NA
CASSSPGQGYSPLHF
TGTGCCAGCAGTTCCCCAGGACAGGGTTATTCACCCCTCCACTTT
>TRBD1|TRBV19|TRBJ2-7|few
CASSIQPGQEVQYF
TGTGCCAGTAGTATTCAACCGGGACAGGAGGTGCAGTACTTC
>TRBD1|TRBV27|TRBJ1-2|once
CASSFTGQGGNYGYTF
TGTGCCAGCAGTTTCACTGGACAGGGTGGAAACTATGGCTACACCTTC
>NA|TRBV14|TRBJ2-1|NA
CASSLSGRRNEQFF
TGTGCCAGCAGCCTATCTGGACGGAGAAATGAGCAGTTCTTC
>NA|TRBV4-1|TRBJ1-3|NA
CASSQVSSGNTIYF
TGCGCCAGCAGCCAAGTATCATCTGGAAACACCATATATTTT
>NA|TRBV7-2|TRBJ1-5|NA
CASSLYWDSNQPQHF
TGTGCCAGCAGCTTATATTGGGATAGCAATCAGCCCCAGCATTTT
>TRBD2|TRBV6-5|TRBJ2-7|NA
CASSYSTSGGTYEQYF
TGTGCCAGCAGTTACTCCACTAGCGGGGGAACCTACGAGCAGTACTTC
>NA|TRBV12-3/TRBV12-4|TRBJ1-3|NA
CASTGGAGNTIYF
TGTGCCAGCACTGGGGGGGCTGGAAACACCATATATTTT
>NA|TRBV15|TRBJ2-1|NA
CATSRDWSQINEQFF
TGTGCCACCAGCAGAGATTGGTCACAGATCAATGAGCAGTTCTTC
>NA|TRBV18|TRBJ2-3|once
CASSPVTFSTDTQYF
TGTGCCAGCTCACCTGTAACTTTTAGCACAGATACGCAGTATTTT
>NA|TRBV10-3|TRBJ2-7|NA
CAIMTGSNYEQYF
TGTGCCATCATGACCGGGTCCAACTACGAGCAGTACTTC